Presented here are 27 T cell receptor beta chains from one specimen sequenced in a study of blood T cell repertoires in COVID-19. The repertoire was sequenced with immunoSEQ multiplex PCR; TCRdb's copy has only in-frame clones and lacks some. This sample has about 280,000 clones, with approximately 85% found just once. The source material was peripheral blood. Receptors originate from a woman in her seventies with acute or convalescent COVID-19.

In DNA form, the CDR3 reads TGTGCCATCAGTGAACCTAGCGGGGGGCGAGATACGCAGTATTTT. Its protein is CAISEPSGGRDTQYF. V is TRBV10-3 and J is TRBJ2-3, with 11 bases that match TRBD2. The CDR3 sequence is 15 residues long. Germline CDR1 reads ENHRY; CDR2 reads SYGVKD. The trim removed 3 bases at V and 5 bases at J, leaving 4 bases unmatched.

This clone was counted between two and nine times. V gene TRBV27 combines with J gene TRBJ1-1; D unclear. Between the trimmed V and J ends, which lost 8 bases and 3 bases, there was a span of 13 bases. Germline-derived CDR1 and CDR2 are MNHEY and SMNVEV (reference sequence). The CDR3 contains 13 residues. The CDR3 region has the DNA TGTGCCAGCGCAGGAAGGAGGGACACTGAAGCTTTCTTT. Its translation is CASAGRRDTEAFF.

The genes are TRBV6-1 and TRBJ2-7; 8 bases agree with TRBD1. The junction had 5 bases not matched to a gene; V was cut back by 2 bases and J by 5 bases. CDR3 length: 14 residues. Germline CDR1 MNHNS, CDR2 SASEGT. CDR3 protein: CASSEKGRGHEQYF. For the CDR3, the DNA is TGTGCCAGCAGTGAAAAAGGCAGGGGGCACGAGCAGTACTTC.

The rearrangement uses TRBV9 and TRBJ2-7, with D possibly TRBD2 on 6 matching bases. CDR3 length: 16 residues. Trimming removed 0 bases at V and 5 bases at J, with 18 bases between. Germline values: CDR1 SGDLS, CDR2 YYNGEE. The CDR3 protein is CASSVAGGTVLNEQYF. The DNA for the CDR3 is TGTGCCAGCAGCGTAGCTGGCGGGACGGTCCTTAACGAGCAGTACTTC.

The sample holds one count of this clone. This rearrangement joins TRBV4-1 to TRBJ2-1, with D possibly TRBD2 on 5 matching bases. V lost 4 bases and J 0 bases, leaving 13 bases between the germline ends. CDR3 length equals 16 residues. Germline V lookup: CDR1 MGHRA, CDR2 YSYEKL. The CDR3 region is CASSPQRGSSYNEQFF. DNA of the CDR3: TGCGCCAGCAGCCCCCAGAGAGGGAGCTCCTACAATGAGCAGTTCTTC.

The rearrangement links TRBV7-9 to TRBJ1-1; TRBD1 agrees at 7 bases. The CDR3 runs to 15 residues. Trimming removed 6 bases from V and 4 bases from J; junction bases left unmatched: 11. From germline, CDR1 is SEHNR and CDR2 FQNEAQ (reference sequence). The CDR3: CASRGSTGRGTEAFF. The CDR3 region has the DNA TGTGCCAGCAGGGGATCGACAGGGCGAGGCACTGAAGCTTTCTTT.

This chain links TRBV7-2 with TRBJ1-1, with D tentatively TRBD1 (6 bases). CDR1 and CDR2 (germline): SGHTA, FQGNSA. Trimming removed 4 bases at V and 4 bases at J, with 19 bases between. The CDR3 runs to 16 residues. This CDR3 reads CASSWQGGWLGTEAFF. CDR3 DNA sequence: TGTGCCAGCAGCTGGCAAGGGGGTTGGTTGGGCACTGAAGCTTTCTTT. Combining the CDR3 with reference TRBV7-2 and TRBJ1-1 gives the whole variable domain GAGVSQSPSNKVTEKGKDVELRCDPISGHTALYWYRQSLGQGLEFLIYFQGNSAPDKSGLPSDRFSAERTGGSVSTLTIQRTQQEDSAVYLCASSWQGGWLGTEAFFGQGTRLTVV.

V usage is TRBV19 and J usage is TRBJ2-3; D call uncertain. V shed 7 bases and J shed 0 bases, with 11 bases lying between them. Germline values: CDR1 LNHDA, CDR2 SQIVND (reference sequence). This CDR3 has 14 amino acids. CDR3 bases: TGTGCCAGTACCCTGAAAGCTAGCACAGATACGCAGTATTTT. Its protein product is CASTLKASTDTQYF. Combining the CDR3 with reference TRBV19 and TRBJ2-3 gives the whole variable domain DGGITQSPKYLFRKEGQNVTLSCEQNLNHDAMYWYRQDPGQGLRLIYYSQIVNDFQKGDIAEGYSVSREKKESFPLTVTSAQKNPTAFYLCASTLKASTDTQYFGPGTRLTVL.

This rearrangement joins TRBV7-3 to TRBJ2-2; D gene unclear. CDR3 length: 14 residues. V dropped 3 bases and J dropped 2 bases, with 7 bases sitting between them. Germline V gene sequence: CDR1 SGHTA, CDR2 FQGTGA. This chain's CDR3 is CASSLQTNTGELFF. The CDR3 DNA is TGTGCCAGCAGCTTGCAGACAAACACCGGGGAGCTGTTTTTT.

The chain uses TRBV3-1 (or the pseudogene TRBV3-2) and TRBJ2-2; D is unclear. Trimming shortened V by 2 bases and J by 4 bases, and 17 bases separated the two germline ends. This CDR3 is 17 amino acids long. CDR1 and CDR2 (germline): LGHDT, YNNKEL (reference sequence). CDR3 nucleotide sequence: TGTGCCAGCAGCCAAAGAGGCCGGGTCGGCACCACCGGGGAGCTGTTTTTT. Its protein product is CASSQRGRVGTTGELFF.

This clone was counted only a few times. This chain connects TRBV2 to TRBJ1-2; tentative D call: TRBD1 (5 bases). This CDR3 is 13 amino acids long. Trimming pared 3 bases from V and 4 bases from J, leaving 9 bases between. Germline CDR1 SNHLY, CDR2 FYNNEI. The CDR3 spells CASSEGEGYGYTF. Written as DNA, the CDR3 is TGTGCCAGCAGTGAGGGGGAGGGCTATGGCTACACCTTC.

This chain uses TRBV7-2 with TRBJ1-3; TRBD1 matches 10 bases. V lost 4 bases and J lost 9; bases outside the gene matches: 3. There are 13 residues in the CDR3. Germline V gene sequence: CDR1 SGHTA, CDR2 FQGNSA. The DNA of the CDR3 is TGTGCCAGCAGCTCCGGGACAGGGGCCACCATATATTTT. Translating it yields CASSSGTGATIYF.

This clone showed up just once. The chain is built from TRBV7-8 and TRBJ1-5; a possible D gene is TRBD1 (6 bases). Per the germline V gene, CDR1 is SGHVS and CDR2 is FQNEAQ. This CDR3 is 15 amino acids long. Deletions cut 5 bases from V and 4 bases from J, with 15 bases between. The CDR3 sequence: CASSLAGTNNQPQHF. The CDR3, as DNA: TGTGCCAGCAGCCTGGCCGGGACAAATAATCAGCCCCAGCATTTT.

A few counts support this clone. Distinct nucleotide sequences in the sample also encode this CDR3. The V and J genes are TRBV20-1 and TRBJ1-1; D gene ambiguous. This CDR3 has 11 residues. Trimming took 6 bases from V and 3 from J, leaving 8 bases between them. Germline CDR1 DFQATT, CDR2 SNEGSKA (reference sequence). The CDR3: CSAVRDTEAFF. The CDR3 nucleotides read TGCAGTGCGGTTCGGGACACTGAAGCTTTCTTT.

This clone was seen just once. The chain links TRBV13 to TRBJ1-1, with a weak D call TRBD1 (5 bases). The CDR3 loop spans 15 amino acids. V shed 5 bases and J shed 4 bases, with 17 bases lying between them. Germline CDR1 reads PRHDT; CDR2 reads FYEKMQ (reference sequence). This chain's CDR3 is CASSIKMTVGTEAFF. In DNA form, the CDR3 reads TGTGCCAGCAGCATAAAGATGACAGTGGGCACTGAAGCTTTCTTT.

The V gene is TRBV5-1, the J gene TRBJ2-1, with D perhaps matching TRBD2 (5 bases). The CDR3 sequence is 15 residues long. Germline V CDR1 and CDR2: SGHRS, YFSETQ. V was cut by 0 bases and J by 9 bases, with 16 bases left in between. The CDR3 sequence is CASSLAVTSGSEQFF. The CDR3 bases are TGCGCCAGCAGCTTGGCCGTGACGAGCGGCAGTGAGCAGTTCTTC.

The V and J genes are TRBV5-6 and TRBJ1-1, with 7 bases that match TRBD1. The CDR3 has 14 residues. The V and J ends lost 3 bases and 5 bases, in that order; junction bases with no gene match: 7. Germline values: CDR1 SGHDT, CDR2 YYEEEE. CDR3 protein: CASSSTGDGTEAFF. The CDR3 DNA reads as TGTGCCAGCAGCTCCACAGGGGATGGGACTGAAGCTTTCTTT.

The chain has TRBV4-1 and TRBJ2-3, with 11 bases that match TRBD2. The trim removed 3 bases at V and 5 bases at J, leaving 4 bases unmatched. The CDR3 sequence is 15 residues long. The germline V gene has CDR1 MGHRA and CDR2 YSYEKL. The CDR3 spells CASSHRLAGGDTQYF. The CDR3 DNA reads as TGCGCCAGCAGCCACCGGCTAGCGGGGGGAGATACGCAGTATTTT.

CDR3 loop: CASSLRTAQTQYF. The CDR3 DNA reads TGTGCCAGCAGCTTAAGGACAGCCCAGACCCAGTACTTC. The chain uses TRBV7-2 and TRBJ2-5; D is perhaps TRBD1 (6 bases). CDR1 SGHTA and CDR2 FQGNSA come from the germline V gene. The germline V and J ends were trimmed by 2 bases and 6 bases, with 10 bases remaining between them. This CDR3 has 13 residues.

This chain connects TRBV6-6 to TRBJ1-5, with 7 bases matching TRBD1. CDR3 length: 14 residues. V trimming: 6 bases; J trimming: 4 bases; junction bases outside the gene matches: 6. Germline CDR1 MNHNY, CDR2 SVGAGI (reference sequence). CDR3 amino acids: CASRNPGQNQPQHF. CDR3 nucleotide sequence: TGTGCCAGCAGAAATCCGGGACAGAATCAGCCCCAGCATTTT.

The chain recombines TRBV3-1 (or the pseudogene TRBV3-2) with TRBJ1-2; D is uncertain. Deletions cut 6 bases from V and 3 bases from J, with 8 bases between. The CDR3 sequence is 12 residues long. Germline CDR1 is LGHDT and CDR2 is YNNKEL (reference sequence). This CDR3 reads CASSLRDYGYTF. In nucleotides, the CDR3 is TGTGCCAGCAGTCTGAGAGACTATGGCTACACCTTC.

This clone showed up just a few times. The chain combines TRBV25-1 with TRBJ2-1, with 11 bases lining up with TRBD2. CDR1 MGHDK and CDR2 SYGVNS come from the germline V gene. The trim removed 7 bases at V and 6 bases at J, leaving 5 bases unmatched. The CDR3 is made up of 14 amino acids. CDR3 residues: CASTLSGRGNEQFF. CDR3 DNA: TGTGCCAGCACCCTTAGCGGGAGGGGCAATGAGCAGTTCTTC. Full variable domain (remainder filled in from reference TRBV25-1 and TRBJ2-1): EADIYQTPRYLVIGTGKKITLECSQTMGHDKMYWYQQDPGMELHLIHYSYGVNSTEKGDLSSESTVSRIRTEHFPLTLESARPSHTSQYLCASTLSGRGNEQFFGPGTRLTVL.

The rearrangement uses TRBV5-5 and TRBJ2-1; tentatively, D is TRBD1 (6 bases). Germline CDR1 and CDR2: SGHKS and YYEKEE (reference sequence). V gave up 3 bases and J gave up 3 bases, with 13 bases separating them. The CDR3 is made up of 15 amino acids. In nucleotides, the CDR3 is TGTGCCAGCAGCTCAAGGGGGATCGGCTACAATGAGCAGTTCTTC. Translated, it gives CASSSRGIGYNEQFF. The variable domain in full, with the rest retrieved from reference TRBV5-5 and TRBJ2-1, is DAGVTQSPTHLIKTRGQQVTLRCSPISGHKSVSWYQQVLGQGPQFIFQYYEKEERGRGNFPDRFSARQFPNYSSELNVNALLLGDSALYLCASSSRGIGYNEQFFGPGTRLTVL.

J is TRBJ2-3 and V is TRBV27, with D perhaps matching TRBD1 (7 bases). The CDR3 has 15 residues. Germline CDR1 reads MNHEY; CDR2 reads SMNVEV (reference sequence). Trimming cost V 6 bases and J 3 bases, with 16 bases left between them. The CDR3 DNA sequence: TGTGCCAGCAGCCTAGGGGGGACAGCTACAGATACGCAGTATTTT. Translating gives CASSLGGTATDTQYF.

The chain employs TRBV30 and TRBJ2-3; tentative D call: TRBD2 (7 bases). Per germline, CDR1 GTSNPN and CDR2 SVGIG (reference sequence). V lost 0 bases to trimming and J lost 6 bases, with 13 bases between them. The CDR3 is 14 residues long. The CDR3 nucleotides read TGTGCCTGGAGTGTATCTCGGGGGGCGGATACGCAGTATTTT. Protein product: CAWSVSRGADTQYF.

The rearrangement uses TRBV18 and TRBJ2-4, with a tentative D call TRBD1 (6 bases). CDR3 length: 15 residues. CDR1 and CDR2 from the germline V gene are KGHSH and LQKENI. Trimming removed 8 bases at V and 6 bases at J, with 20 bases between. The CDR3 DNA reads TGTGCCAGCACCTCAGGGGTTTATGGGGGAAACATTCAGTACTTC. Its translation is CASTSGVYGGNIQYF. The whole variable domain, remainder taken from reference TRBV18 and TRBJ2-4, is NAGVMQNPRHLVRRRGQEARLRCSPMKGHSHVYWYRQLPEEGLKFMVYLQKENIIDESGMPKERFSAEFPKEGPSILRIQQVVRGDSAAYFCASTSGVYGGNIQYFGAGTRLSVL.

The chain couples TRBV5-5 to TRBJ1-4; 9 nucleotides align to TRBD1. With V trimmed by 1 base and J by 7 bases, 5 bases remained unmatched. CDR1 is SGHKS, CDR2 YYEKEE, per germline (reference sequence). The CDR3 length is 15 residues. CDR3 protein: CASSLSGQGGEKLFF. The CDR3 DNA is TGTGCCAGCAGCTTGTCGGGACAGGGCGGTGAAAAACTGTTTTTT.